This entry is about one T cell receptor (beta chain). Its specificity is unknown. Germline trimming cut 3 bases from V and 7 bases from J; bases unmatched to any gene: 4. CDR1 MGHDK and CDR2 SYGVNS come from the germline V gene. This CDR3 contains 14 residues. Genomic DNA templated the TCR beta VDJ and CDR3 profiling. TCRdb independently ran MiXCR on the reads; one entry per CDR3 protein. The table shows under 250,000 distinct CDR3 sequences, with roughly 35% occurring only once. This record comes from a study of CD8+CD57+ T cells in acquired aplastic anemia. Overall study: The mean DNA yield obtained from sorted CD4+ and CD8+ cells came to approximately 3 ug. Mean read depth for CD4+ cells from healthy donors was around 11 million.

Overall study results and limits: Patient and control CD8+ Simpson's diversity was not significantly different. Around 27 sequences, all CD8+ CDR3, were shared between patients and controls.

The sample consisted of sorted CD4+, CD8+, or CD8+CD57+ T cells (not recorded which) from PBMCs. V is TRBV25-1 and J is TRBJ2-1, with TRBD2 matching over 9 bases. The receptor's source is a human donor in good health, serving as a control. CDR3 residues: CASSEGTSRNEQFF. DNA of the CDR3: TGTGCCAGCAGTGAGGGGACTAGCCGAAATGAGCAGTTCTTC.